The 27 T cell receptor beta chains in this list originate from one sample, sequenced in a study of cytomegalovirus exposure and HLA in healthy donors. A multiplex PCR was run with 60 Vbeta primers and 13 Jbeta primers. Profiling relied on immunoSEQ multiplex PCR, and the TCRdb table lists in-frame clones only, not all of them. The data show 150,000 to 200,000 clones, with around four fifths seen just once and roughly 0.99% held by the top ten. The sample comprised PBMCs. These receptors were collected from a woman aged 40 to 55 in good health and CMV-seronegative.

The chain combines TRBV2 with TRBJ1-2; 9 nucleotides match TRBD1. The CDR3 length is 13 residues. Germline V gene data show CDR1 as SNHLY and CDR2 as FYNNEI. V was pared by 10 bases and J by 7 bases, with 10 bases of the junction left unmatched. The CDR3 DNA reads TGTGCCAAACAGGGGGCGCGAGTCTCTGGCTACACCTTC. Its protein product is CAKQGARVSGYTF.

This chain uses TRBV5-6 with TRBJ2-4, with D unclear. Germline assignment: CDR1 SGHDT and CDR2 YYEEEE. V lost 4 bases and J lost 0, with 23 bases in between. This CDR3 contains 19 residues. The DNA for the CDR3 is TGTGCCAGCAGCCAAACCGAATCAGACACTTACTTAGCCAAAAACATTCAGTACTTC. Protein: CASSQTESDTYLAKNIQYF.

The rearrangement links TRBV10-2 to TRBJ2-5; possibly TRBD1 for D (5 bases). There are 14 residues in the CDR3. Per germline, CDR1 WSHSY and CDR2 SAAADI. Trimming removed 6 bases from V and 1 base from J, with 12 bases in between. For the CDR3, the DNA is TGCGCCAGCAGGTGGGGCAGCGCCCAAGAGACCCAGTACTTC. Amino acids: CASRWGSAQETQYF.

The CDR3 DNA sequence: TGCGCCAGCACCACGGGGTTAAGACAGGGGGCGAATGAGCAGTTCTTC. Its translation: CASTTGLRQGANEQFF. The chain combines TRBV4-1 with TRBJ2-1; 10 bases match TRBD1. Germline V gene sequence: CDR1 MGHRA, CDR2 YSYEKL. This CDR3 has 16 residues. The junction had 13 bases not matched to a gene; V was cut back by 7 bases and J by 7 bases.

The V and J genes are TRBV5-6 and TRBJ2-1; possibly TRBD2 for D (5 bases). The CDR3 covers 16 residues. V was cut by 3 bases and J by 1 base, with 14 bases left in between. Germline CDR1 is SGHDT and CDR2 is YYEEEE. As DNA, the CDR3 is TGTGCCAGCAGCTACGGTCGGGATGTATCCTACAATGAGCAGTTCTTC. Amino acids: CASSYGRDVSYNEQFF.

The gene calls are TRBV7-2 and TRBJ2-7, with unresolved D. The CDR3 covers 15 residues. Germline assignment: CDR1 SGHTA and CDR2 FQGNSA. Trimming took 0 bases from V and 2 from J, leaving 11 bases between them. CDR3 in DNA: TGTGCCAGCAGCTTAGCGCAGACTGGCGCCTACGAGCAGTACTTC. This translates into CASSLAQTGAYEQYF.

Written as DNA, the CDR3 is TGTGCCAGCAGCTTAGCGCGGACTAGCGGTTACAATGAGCAGTTCTTC. This gives the protein CASSLARTSGYNEQFF. The chain is built from TRBV7-8 and TRBJ2-1, with 10 bases that match TRBD2. The J segment lost 4 bases and the V segment lost 0 bases, leaving 3 bases of the junction unmatched. Germline CDR1 and CDR2: SGHVS and FQNEAQ. The CDR3 runs to 16 residues.

The chain has TRBV7-2 and TRBJ2-2, with 9 bases that match TRBD2. V shed 6 bases, J shed 6 bases, and the junction held 8 bases outside the gene matches. Germline values: CDR1 SGHTA, CDR2 FQGNSA. This CDR3 has 15 amino acids. CDR3 amino acids: CASRKAGGMSGELFF. DNA of the CDR3: TGTGCCAGCAGGAAAGCGGGAGGAATGTCCGGGGAGCTGTTTTTT.

A note on this clone: Within the sample, other DNA sequences also encode this same CDR3. The V gene is TRBV19, the J gene TRBJ2-3; TRBD2 might be the D (6 bases). Looked up from germline, CDR1 is LNHDA and CDR2 is SQIVND (reference sequence). The V gene lost 6 bases and the J gene lost 4 bases, with 14 bases spanning the gap. The CDR3 loop spans 14 amino acids. The CDR3 DNA sequence: TGTGCCAGTAGACTGACTAGTGGCGCAGATACGCAGTATTTT. Its translation: CASRLTSGADTQYF. The full variable domain, in which reference TRBV19 and TRBJ2-3 provide the parts outside the CDR3, is DGGITQSPKYLFRKEGQNVTLSCEQNLNHDAMYWYRQDPGQGLRLIYYSQIVNDFQKGDIAEGYSVSREKKESFPLTVTSAQKNPTAFYLCASRLTSGADTQYFGPGTRLTVL.

The chain couples TRBV19 to TRBJ2-1, with D maybe TRBD2 (6 bases). The germline V and J ends were trimmed by 2 bases and 0 bases, with 8 bases remaining between them. The germline CDR1 and CDR2 sequences are LNHDA and SQIVND (reference sequence). This CDR3 spans 15 amino acids. CDR3 bases: TGTGCCAGTAGTATACTTAGCGGCTCCTACAATGAGCAGTTCTTC. It yields the protein CASSILSGSYNEQFF.

The V call is TRBV2, the J call TRBJ1-2; D ambiguous. Trimming cost V 3 bases and J 3 bases, with 11 bases left between them. In germline, CDR1 is SNHLY, CDR2 FYNNEI. The CDR3 length is 14 residues. CDR3 coding DNA: TGTGCCAGCAGTGACGACAAGTCGGACTATGGCTACACCTTC. Translation gives CASSDDKSDYGYTF.

The gene calls are TRBV19 and TRBJ1-2; 10 bases line up with TRBD1. With 5 bases clipped from V and 8 bases from J, the junction kept 14 bases outside the gene matches. Looked up from germline, CDR1 is LNHDA and CDR2 is SQIVND (reference sequence). CDR3 length: 16 amino acids. The CDR3 protein is CASSGTGARVGQGYTF. The CDR3 nucleotides read TGTGCCAGTAGTGGGACAGGGGCTCGGGTTGGTCAGGGCTACACCTTC. The complete variable domain, with remaining parts taken from reference TRBV19 and TRBJ1-2, reads DGGITQSPKYLFRKEGQNVTLSCEQNLNHDAMYWYRQDPGQGLRLIYYSQIVNDFQKGDIAEGYSVSREKKESFPLTVTSAQKNPTAFYLCASSGTGARVGQGYTFGSGTRLTVV.

The chain carries TRBV7-2 and TRBJ2-1; 7 bases are a match to TRBD1. The CDR3 runs to 13 residues. V shed 3 bases, J shed 7 bases, and the junction held 3 bases outside the gene matches. Germline V lookup: CDR1 SGHTA, CDR2 FQGNSA. CDR3 DNA: TGTGCCAGCAGCTTCCCGGACAGGAATGAGCAGTTCTTC. This codes for CASSFPDRNEQFF.

The genes are TRBV4-3 and TRBJ1-2, with a tentative D call TRBD1 (5 bases). The CDR3 is 15 residues long. The germline V gene encodes CDR1 LGHNA and CDR2 YSLEER. Trimming pared 0 bases from V and 7 bases from J, leaving 15 bases between. The CDR3 coding sequence is TGCGCCAGCAGCCAAGATTTTCGGGGGAGGGGTGGCTACACCTTC. Translating it yields CASSQDFRGRGGYTF.

This clone was observed once. The chain has TRBV28 and TRBJ2-3, with TRBD2 identical over 13 bases. V lost 7 bases and J lost 4; bases outside the gene matches: 8. Germline loops: CDR1 MDHEN, CDR2 SYDVKM. This CDR3 is 16 amino acids long. CDR3 sequence (DNA): TGTGCCAGCAATGTACCGGGACTAGCGGGGCCAGATACGCAGTATTTT. As protein: CASNVPGLAGPDTQYF.

The chain recombines TRBV5-6 with TRBJ1-6; D may be TRBD1 (6 bases). The V and J ends lost 1 base and 8 bases respectively, with 10 bases between them. The CDR3 length is 14 residues. CDR1 is SGHDT, CDR2 YYEEEE, per germline. The CDR3 nucleotides are TGTGCCAGCAGCTTGAGGCGACAGGATTCACCCCTCCACTTT. Protein product: CASSLRRQDSPLHF. The full variable domain, its missing parts supplied by reference TRBV5-6 and TRBJ1-6, is DAGVTQSPTHLIKTRGQQVTLRCSPKSGHDTVSWYQQALGQGPQFIFQYYEEEERQRGNFPDRFSGHQFPNYSSELNVNALLLGDSALYLCASSLRRQDSPLHFGNGTRLTVT.

The chain links TRBV27 to TRBJ2-2; TRBD2 matches 8 bases. V lost 8 bases and J lost 4; bases outside the gene matches: 6. The germline V gene encodes CDR1 MNHEY and CDR2 SMNVEV (reference sequence). There are 14 residues in the CDR3. The CDR3 protein is CASGGLVGTGELFF. In DNA, the CDR3 is TGTGCCAGCGGGGGACTAGTGGGCACCGGGGAGCTGTTTTTT.

The chain employs TRBV30 and TRBJ2-1; 7 nucleotides match TRBD2. The ends lost 4 bases at V and 4 bases at J; junction bases unmatched: 7. This CDR3 is 14 amino acids long. Germline loops: CDR1 GTSNPN, CDR2 SVGIG (reference sequence). The CDR3 region is CAWTASGIYNEQFF. CDR3 DNA sequence: TGTGCCTGGACAGCCAGCGGGATTTACAATGAGCAGTTCTTC.

The chain carries TRBV27 and TRBJ1-3; D gene uncertain. Per the germline V gene, CDR1 is MNHEY and CDR2 is SMNVEV (reference sequence). This CDR3 spans 13 amino acids. Trimming left V 4 bases short and J 8 bases short, with 12 bases between. The CDR3, as DNA: TGTGCCAGCAGTTCGGACGGGGTGGACACCATATATTTT. This codes for CASSSDGVDTIYF.

J is TRBJ1-2 and V is TRBV4-1; no definite D call. Germline lookup yields CDR1 MGHRA and CDR2 YSYEKL. V lost 4 bases, J lost 5 bases, and 14 bases lay in between. The CDR3 contains 14 residues. The CDR3 DNA is TGCGCCAGCAGCCGAGGGCTTTCAAGTTATGGCTACACCTTC. Translating gives CASSRGLSSYGYTF.

The chain links TRBV21-1 to TRBJ2-7; the DNA was not compared with TRBD1, the D call given in the table. TRBV21-1 is a pseudogene segment. CDR3 size: 18 residues. DNA for the CDR3: TGTGCCAGCAGCAAAGTATTCTACGACGGGACAGAAAACTACGAGCAGTACTTC. Translating gives CASSKVFYDGTENYEQYF.

The chain carries TRBV25-1 and TRBJ2-7, with 9 bases aligning to TRBD1. The CDR3 totals 14 residues. Looked up from germline, CDR1 is MGHDK and CDR2 is SYGVNS. Germline trimming cut 5 bases from V and 8 bases from J; bases unmatched to any gene: 10. This CDR3 is CASSFTGGAVQQYF. The CDR3 region has the DNA TGTGCCAGCAGTTTTACAGGGGGCGCAGTGCAGCAGTACTTC.

The chain is built from TRBV30 and TRBJ1-5; 9 nucleotides agree with TRBD1. This CDR3 has 14 amino acids. Germline V gene data show CDR1 as GTSNPN and CDR2 as SVGIG (reference sequence). Trimming cost V 3 bases and J 7 bases; bases outside gene matches: 7. The CDR3 sequence: CAWSPRQGEQPQHF. In nucleotides, the CDR3 is TGTGCCTGGAGCCCCCGACAGGGGGAACAGCCCCAGCATTTT.

This chain connects TRBV6-4 to TRBJ2-1; 14 nucleotides match TRBD2. CDR3 length equals 15 residues. V lost 3 bases, J lost 8 bases, and 3 bases stayed unmatched. Germline lookup yields CDR1 MRHNA and CDR2 SNTAGT. The CDR3 nucleotides are TGTGCCAGCAGTGAAAGGACTAGCGGGAGGTATGAGCAGTTCTTC. Protein: CASSERTSGRYEQFF.

This clone was counted only a few times. The chain recombines TRBV30 with TRBJ2-7, with D maybe TRBD1 (6 bases). Trimming stripped 2 bases from V and 0 bases from J, with 14 bases between. The germline V gene encodes CDR1 GTSNPN and CDR2 SVGIG (reference sequence). The CDR3 is made up of 15 amino acids. For the CDR3, the DNA is TGTGCCTGGAGTAGTGGGACGGACAGCTCCTACGAGCAGTACGTC. Translation gives CAWSSGTDSSYEQYV.

This chain uses TRBV5-1 with TRBJ1-2; no firm D call. The CDR3 totals 14 residues. Germline CDR1 and CDR2: SGHRS and YFSETQ. The V gene lost 0 bases and the J gene lost 1 base, with 7 bases spanning the gap. CDR3 nucleotides: TGCGCCAGCAGCTTGGCCCAGGTTAACTATGGCTACACCTTC. Residues: CASSLAQVNYGYTF. The full variable domain, with the rest looked up from reference TRBV5-1 and TRBJ1-2, is KAGVTQTPRYLIKTRGQQVTLSCSPISGHRSVSWYQQTPGQGLQFLFEYFSETQRNKGNFPGRFSGRQFSNSRSEMNVSTLELGDSALYLCASSLAQVNYGYTFGSGTRLTVV.

This clone has only one observation. This chain uses TRBV30 with TRBJ2-6, with TRBD1 as a possible D gene (6 bases). Trimming took 0 bases from V and 1 from J, leaving 16 bases between them. This CDR3 comprises 18 residues. CDR1 and CDR2 from the germline V gene are GTSNPN and SVGIG (reference sequence). For the CDR3, the DNA is TGTGCCTGGAGTGTTGTAAGGGGGTTTAGGTCTGGGGCCAACGTCCTGACTTTC. This codes for CAWSVVRGFRSGANVLTF. The whole variable domain, filled in from reference TRBV30 and TRBJ2-6, reads SQTIHQWPATLVQPVGSPLSLECTVEGTSNPNLYWYRQAAGRGLQLLFYSVGIGQISSEVPQNLSASRPQDRQFILSSKKLLLSDSGFYLCAWSVVRGFRSGANVLTFGAGSRLTVL.